This is a list of T cell receptor beta chains from one sample in a study of Ad26.COV2.S vaccination and SARS-CoV-2 variants. TCRdb's table, derived via immunoSEQ multiplex PCR, lists solely in-frame clones and lacks some. This sample has about 350,000 clones, with about 88% found just once. Sequenced here: peripheral blood, sampled in a trial of Ad26.COV2.S vaccine versus placebo. Receptors originate from a person between 18 and 65 years old who received the Ad26.COV2.S COVID-19 vaccine or a placebo. The CDR3 runs from the conserved cysteine through the conserved F or W. D genes are given only for firm matches. For some rows the clone size is stated as once, few or many, or as a class when expanded; others skip it.

TRBV7-7	TRBJ1-2	.	.	18	CASNQGRTGTTPNYGYTF	TGTGCTAGCAACCAGGGTCGAACCGGGACAACTCCTAACTATGGCTACACCTTC
TRBV5-6	TRBJ2-5	.	.	18	CASSKIFMGGAAQETQYF	TGTGCCAGCAGCAAAATCTTTATGGGGGGGGCCGCCCAAGAGACCCAGTACTTC
TRBV30	TRBJ2-7	.	.	14	CAWSGTESSYEQYF	TGTGCCTGGAGTGGAACAGAGAGCTCCTACGAGCAGTACTTC
TRBV28	TRBJ1-2	.	.	10	CASSKYGYTF	TGTGCCAGCAGTAAATATGGCTACACCTTC
TRBV7-8	TRBJ2-5	.	.	14	CASSRGRGSETQYF	TGTGCCAGCAGCCGAGGCCGGGGGTCAGAGACCCAGTACTTC
TRBV24-1	TRBJ2-1	.	TRBD2	17	CATRECSGRAPYNEQFF	TGTGCCACCAGGGAATGTAGCGGGAGGGCGCCCTACAATGAGCAGTTCTTC
TRBV3-1/TRBV3-2	TRBJ2-5	once	.	15	CASSRLLRDQETQYF	TGTGCCAGCAGCCGTTTATTGCGGGATCAAGAGACCCAGTACTTC
TRBV21-1	TRBJ2-3	.	.	17	CASSKVVPPRTTDTQYF	TGTGCCAGCAGCAAAGTGGTGCCGCCCCGAACCACAGATACGCAGTATTTT
TRBV29-1	TRBJ2-3	few	.	14	CSGRTRAGTDTQYF	TGCAGCGGCCGGACCCGGGCCGGCACAGATACGCAGTATTTT
TRBV5-1	TRBJ1-6	many	TRBD1	13	CASSPRGNSPLHF	TGCGCCAGCAGCCCCAGGGGGAATTCACCCCTCCACTTT
TRBV5-1	TRBJ1-3	.	.	16	CASSLVGPSSGNTIYF	TGCGCCAGCAGCTTGGTGGGCCCGAGCTCTGGAAACACCATATATTTT
TRBV25-1	TRBJ2-5	.	TRBD1	13	CASSGQGRETQYF	TGTGCCAGCAGTGGACAGGGGAGGGAGACCCAGTACTTC
TRBV30	TRBJ2-7	.	.	14	CAWSRKLAAYEQYF	TGTGCCTGGAGTCGGAAACTAGCTGCCTACGAGCAGTACTTC
TRBV5-6	TRBJ2-3	.	TRBD1	16	CASSFRTGQGSDTQYF	TGTGCCAGCAGCTTCAGGACGGGACAGGGATCAGATACGCAGTATTTT
TRBV3-1/TRBV3-2	TRBJ2-1	once	TRBD2	15	CASSHTSGSYNEQFF	TGTGCCAGCAGCCATACTAGCGGCTCCTACAATGAGCAGTTCTTC
TRBV27	TRBJ2-2	.	.	14	CASSPRMNTGELFF	TGTGCCAGCAGCCCTAGGATGAACACCGGGGAGCTGTTTTTT
TRBV5-6	TRBJ2-3	few	.	14	CASSGGLRADTQYF	TGTGCCAGCAGCGGGGGACTTCGGGCAGATACGCAGTATTTT
TRBV5-1	TRBJ2-1	.	.	16	CASSLELERSYNEQFF	TGCGCCAGCAGCTTGGAGTTGGAGCGCTCCTACAATGAGCAGTTCTTC
TRBV7-9	TRBJ1-5	.	.	17	CASSLDGRGANNQPQHF	TGTGCCAGCAGCCTAGACGGGAGGGGGGCAAACAATCAGCCCCAGCATTTT
TRBV30	TRBJ2-1	.	TRBD2	14	CAWSEIAGYNEQFF	TGTGCCTGGAGCGAGATAGCGGGATACAATGAGCAGTTCTTC
TRBV5-1	TRBJ1-3	.	.	15	CASSPAPGIGNTIYF	TGCGCCAGCAGCCCGGCCCCGGGGATTGGAAACACCATATATTTT
TRBV30	TRBJ1-6	few	.	12	CAWMQNNSPLHF	TGTGCCTGGATGCAGAATAATTCACCCCTCCACTTT
TRBV28	TRBJ2-2	many	TRBD1	16	CASSFDRGTFTGELFF	TGTGCCAGCAGTTTTGACAGGGGGACCTTCACCGGGGAGCTGTTTTTT